Below, 18 T cell receptor beta chains from the same sample are listed, as sequenced in a study of shared clonotypes between healthy human individuals. Positive CCR7 selection of CD45RO-negative cells yielded the naive CD8 cells, and terminally differentiated effector memory CD45RA+ cells were excluded. This table comes from immunoSEQ multiplex PCR, and its TCRdb copy is limited to in-frame clones, with some not included. The table shows roughly 2,000,000 clones, with approximately 92% occurring only once. The source material was naive CD8+ T cells from PBMCs. The receptors here all came from a man between 18 and 35 years old in good health. Some clones in this sample may be carry-over from other donors' samples.

The chain carries TRBV4-1 and TRBJ2-7, with a weak D call TRBD1 (7 bases). The V and J ends lost 4 bases and 5 bases respectively, with 15 bases between them. CDR1 MGHRA and CDR2 YSYEKL come from the germline V gene. There are 14 residues in the CDR3. The DNA of the CDR3 is TGCGCCAGCAGCCGGCCAGGGGGGTCTCACGAGCAGTACTTC. Encoded protein: CASSRPGGSHEQYF.

The genes are TRBV28 and TRBJ2-1, with 13 bases identical to TRBD2. The germline gives CDR1 MDHEN, CDR2 SYDVKM. The CDR3 runs 13 residues. The CDR3 loop reads CSHGTSGTGEQFF. CDR3 DNA sequence: TGTTCACACGGGACTAGCGGGACTGGTGAGCAGTTCTTC. The full variable domain, with the rest looked up from reference TRBV28 and TRBJ2-1, is DVKVTQSSRYLVKRTGEKVFLECVQDMDHENMFWYRQDPGLGLRLIYFSYDVKMKEKGDIPEGYSVSREKKERFSLILESASTNQTSMYLCSHGTSGTGEQFFGPGTRLTVL.

A single count supports this clone. The chain uses TRBV7-8 and TRBJ2-2; perhaps TRBD2 as D (5 bases). V lost 8 bases, J lost 4 bases, and 14 bases lay in between. The CDR3 contains 14 residues. Germline assignment: CDR1 SGHVS and CDR2 FQNEAQ. CDR3 region: CASSLSGFTGELFF. Written as DNA, the CDR3 is TGTGCCAGCTCCTTAAGCGGTTTCACCGGGGAGCTGTTTTTT.

This chain uses TRBV25-1 with TRBJ2-7, with 10 nucleotides matching TRBD1. CDR1 is MGHDK, CDR2 SYGVNS, per germline. CDR3 length equals 13 residues. J gave up 7 bases and V 8 bases, and 8 bases lay outside the gene matches. The CDR3 DNA reads as TGTGCCAGCGGGGACAGGGGTTATGAGGAGCAGTACTTC. This encodes CASGDRGYEEQYF.

The V gene is TRBV28, the J gene TRBJ2-5, with 8 bases that match TRBD2. Germline CDR1 MDHEN, CDR2 SYDVKM. There are 18 residues in the CDR3. Germline trimming cut 6 bases from V and 2 bases from J; bases unmatched to any gene: 17. CDR3 sequence: CASSPTPTSENKQETQYF. CDR3 in DNA: TGTGCCAGCAGCCCAACCCCGACTAGCGAGAACAAACAAGAGACCCAGTACTTC.

The V call is TRBV28, the J call TRBJ1-2; D gene ambiguous. Germline V lookup: CDR1 MDHEN, CDR2 SYDVKM. Trimming removed 4 bases from V and 4 bases from J, with 13 bases in between. CDR3 length: 14 amino acids. CDR3 loop: CASSWSHLTYGYTF. In DNA form, the CDR3 reads TGTGCCAGCAGTTGGAGCCACTTGACCTATGGCTACACCTTC.

The V and J genes are TRBV7-9 and TRBJ2-3; 16 bases agree with TRBD2. The CDR3 has 17 residues. V dropped 4 bases and J dropped 5; count of bases not matched to a gene: 6. Per the germline V gene, CDR1 is SEHNR and CDR2 is FQNEAQ (reference sequence). The CDR3 nucleotides read TGTGCCAGCAGCTCAGGGACTAGCGGGAGGGCCCAAGATACGCAGTATTTT. Its protein is CASSSGTSGRAQDTQYF.

The chain recombines TRBV29-1 with TRBJ2-2, with a possible D match to TRBD2 (6 bases). The germline gives CDR1 SQVTM, CDR2 ANQGSEA. The CDR3 is 14 amino acids. The ends were cut back, 6 bases at V and 2 bases at J, with 13 bases in the middle. CDR3 DNA: TGCAGCGTCCTAACCGCGGGAAACACCGGGGAGCTGTTTTTT. Its protein product is CSVLTAGNTGELFF.

This chain joins TRBV7-8 and TRBJ2-2, with D maybe TRBD2 (6 bases). The germline V gene has CDR1 SGHVS and CDR2 FQNEAQ. The CDR3 has 17 residues. Trimming removed 1 base from V and 1 base from J, with 13 bases in between. The CDR3 coding sequence is TGTGCCAGCAGCTTAGGTGGGGACTGGTTGAACACCGGGGAGCTGTTTTTT. Its protein product is CASSLGGDWLNTGELFF.

The chain recombines TRBV9 with TRBJ2-1, with D perhaps TRBD1 (6 bases). The ends were cut back, 3 bases at V and 5 bases at J, with 12 bases in the middle. CDR3 length: 14 amino acids. The germline gives CDR1 SGDLS, CDR2 YYNGEE. The CDR3 reads CASSERGLDNEQFF. In DNA, the CDR3 is TGTGCCAGCAGCGAGAGGGGGTTGGACAATGAGCAGTTCTTC.

This chain uses TRBV27 with TRBJ2-7; 9 positions agree with TRBD2. The V gene end was trimmed by 1 base and the J gene end by 2 bases; junction bases not matched to a gene: 21. In germline, CDR1 is MNHEY, CDR2 SMNVEV (reference sequence). There are 21 residues in the CDR3. CDR3 coding DNA: TGTGCCAGCAGTTTATTAGGGACGGCGGGAGGGGCTAGCGGGCCTGCCTACGAGCAGTACTTC. Translated, it gives CASSLLGTAGGASGPAYEQYF.

This chain joins TRBV4-3 and TRBJ2-3, with TRBD1 identical over 10 bases. The CDR3 has 17 amino acids. Unmatched junction bases numbered 6, after V lost 1 base and J lost 2 bases. The germline CDR1 and CDR2 sequences are LGHNA and YSLEER. The chain's CDR3 is CASSQGRTGGYTDTQYF. In DNA, the CDR3 is TGCGCCAGCAGCCAAGGACGGACAGGGGGATACACAGATACGCAGTATTTT.

This clone was picked up one time. This chain joins TRBV19 and TRBJ1-5, with a weak D call TRBD1 (5 bases). V gave up 7 bases and J gave up 0 bases, with 13 bases separating them. The CDR3 extends over 15 amino acids. Germline CDR1 reads LNHDA; CDR2 reads SQIVND (reference sequence). The CDR3 region is CASTGGYYSNQPQHF. Here the CDR3 DNA reads TGTGCCAGTACCGGGGGTTATTATAGCAATCAGCCCCAGCATTTT.

For this clone: A read error may be the cause here, since a much bigger clone is one base away. Other DNA variants within this sample encode the same CDR3. The rearrangement links TRBV7-2 to TRBJ2-7; no clear D. Per the germline V gene, CDR1 is SGHTA and CDR2 is FQGNSA. The V and J ends lost 2 bases and 3 bases respectively, with 2 bases between them. The CDR3 is 11 residues long. The CDR3: CASSLYYEQYF. The CDR3 DNA reads TGTGCCAGCAGCTTATACTACGAGCAGTACTTC.

This chain connects TRBV10-3 to TRBJ2-6; D possibly corresponds to TRBD1 (7 bases). The V gene's germline CDR1 is ENHRY and CDR2 SYGVKD. This CDR3 is built from 16 residues. V dropped 6 bases and J dropped 0 bases, with 12 bases sitting between them. The CDR3 is CAISAGGISGANVLTF. In DNA form, the CDR3 reads TGTGCCATCAGCGCAGGGGGGATCTCTGGGGCCAACGTCCTGACTTTC.

CDR3 DNA sequence: TGTGCCAGTACTACGGACAGGGGTAACGAGCAGTACTTC. This gives the protein CASTTDRGNEQYF. The V and J genes are TRBV19 and TRBJ2-7; the match to TRBD1 covers 9 bases. The germline CDR1 and CDR2 sequences are LNHDA and SQIVND (reference sequence). Trimming at V came to 7 bases and at J to 5 bases, leaving 6 bases not matched to a gene. This CDR3 region has 13 residues. Using reference TRBV19 and TRBJ2-7 for the parts outside the CDR3, the full variable domain is DGGITQSPKYLFRKEGQNVTLSCEQNLNHDAMYWYRQDPGQGLRLIYYSQIVNDFQKGDIAEGYSVSREKKESFPLTVTSAQKNPTAFYLCASTTDRGNEQYFGPGTRLTVT.

V and J are TRBV9 and TRBJ1-4, with D possibly matching TRBD1 (5 bases). V shed 3 bases and J shed 5 bases, with 14 bases lying between them. CDR3 length equals 15 residues. Germline CDR1 SGDLS, CDR2 YYNGEE. The CDR3 sequence: CASSEKGRLNEKLFF. CDR3 nucleotide sequence: TGTGCCAGCAGCGAAAAGGGACGGTTGAATGAAAAACTGTTTTTT.

The chain is built from TRBV6-1 and TRBJ2-7, with TRBD1 matching over 11 bases. The germline gives CDR1 MNHNS, CDR2 SASEGT. The length of the CDR3 is 15 residues. The V and J ends lost 4 bases and 3 bases, in that order; junction bases with no gene match: 5. The CDR3 DNA sequence: TGTGCCAGCAGTGGACCGGGACAGGGGGTCTACGAGCAGTACTTC. Protein sequence: CASSGPGQGVYEQYF.